This record covers a single TCR beta chain. The data originate from a study of OX40 agonist ivuxolimab in advanced cancers. Whole-study context: Patients receiving dose escalation had hepatocellular carcinoma, melanoma, renal cell or head and neck cancer.

CDR1 is SNHLY and CDR2 is FYNNEI in the germline V gene. This CDR3 is built from 15 residues. V was clipped by 3 bases and J by 2 bases, with 11 bases between them. Sequencing was performed with immunoSEQ multiplex PCR; in TCRdb, only in-frame clones are kept and a portion is missing. The table has tens of thousands of clones, 70% to 90% seen once. The TCR sequence derives from an adult with an advanced solid tumor such as melanoma, head and neck, liver or kidney cancer. The chain uses TRBV2 and TRBJ1-5; D is possibly TRBD1 (5 bases). This material consisted of CD4+ or CD8+ T cells sorted from blood, taken in a trial of the OX40 agonist ivuxolimab. The CDR3 protein is CASSDRGSGNQPQHF. As DNA, the CDR3 is TGTGCCAGCAGTGATAGGGGAAGTGGCAATCAGCCCCAGCATTTT.